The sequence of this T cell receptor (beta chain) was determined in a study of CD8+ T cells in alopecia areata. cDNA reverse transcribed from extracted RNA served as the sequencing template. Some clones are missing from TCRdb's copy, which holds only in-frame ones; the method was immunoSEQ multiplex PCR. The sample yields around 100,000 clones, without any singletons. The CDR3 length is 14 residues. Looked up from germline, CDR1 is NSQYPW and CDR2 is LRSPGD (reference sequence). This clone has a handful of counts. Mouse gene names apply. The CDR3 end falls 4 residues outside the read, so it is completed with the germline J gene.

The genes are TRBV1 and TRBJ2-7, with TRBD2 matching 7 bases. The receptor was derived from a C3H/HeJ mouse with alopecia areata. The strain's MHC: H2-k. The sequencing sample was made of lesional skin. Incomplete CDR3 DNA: TGCACCTGCAGTGCAGACTGGGGGACCCAT. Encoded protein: CTCSADWGTH. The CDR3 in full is CTCSADWGTHEQYF.